The 16 T cell receptor beta chains below all came from one sample that was sequenced in a study of graft-versus-host responses after intestinal transplantation (dated by TCRdb to the early 2020s). Reading the label with the study, this specimen's time point is: cells obtained before transplantation from donor or recipient. Antigens of these TCRs are unknown. Libraries were constructed by the immunoSEQ multiplex PCR assay. Not all clones reach the TCRdb copy of this immuneACCESS table, which keeps in-frame sequences only. Checked studies attribute under half of the gap to unresolved V genes and leave the rest unexplained. The sample table records some 120,000 clones; more than 90% of these occur just once. The ten largest clones take up over 0.15% of the sample. Material: unstimulated CD4+ T cells sorted from spleen or lymph node cells, obtained before intestinal transplant. The receptors were sampled from a human donor who received an intestinal transplant.

V gene TRBV6-1 combines with J gene TRBJ2-5; D perhaps matches TRBD1 (5 bases). CDR3 size: 13 residues. Germline CDR1 and CDR2: MNHNS and SASEGT. With 6 bases removed from V and 1 base from J, the gap between germline ends came to 9 bases. CDR3 DNA: TGTGCCAGCAGCTTTCAGGGCCAAGAGACCCAGTACTTC. Amino acid sequence: CASSFQGQETQYF.

V and J are TRBV7-2 and TRBJ1-5; D not resolved. Germline CDR1 reads SGHTA; CDR2 reads FQGNSA. The CDR3 is 14 amino acids. V gave up 2 bases and J gave up 1 base, with 6 bases separating them. The CDR3 nucleotides are TGTGCCAGCAGCTTACGGGGAAGCAATCAGCCCCAGCATTTT. As protein: CASSLRGSNQPQHF.

The gene calls are TRBV29-1 and TRBJ1-2; 11 bases match TRBD1. The J segment lost 4 bases and the V segment lost 4 bases, leaving 8 bases of the junction unmatched. Per the germline V gene, CDR1 is SQVTM and CDR2 is ANQGSEA. The CDR3 loop spans 15 amino acids. The CDR3 DNA is TGCAGCGTTGGGGTCGGGACAGGGGGAATCTATGGCTACACCTTC. This translates into CSVGVGTGGIYGYTF.

V is TRBV6-6 and J is TRBJ1-5, with 8 bases fitting TRBD1. Germline CDR1 is MNHNY and CDR2 is SVGAGI (reference sequence). The CDR3 runs 13 residues. J lost 6 bases, V lost 5 bases, and 3 bases had no gene match. CDR3 DNA: TGTGCCAGCAGTCTGACAGGGGTTCAGCCCCAGCATTTT. This encodes CASSLTGVQPQHF.

The rearrangement joins TRBV5-1 to TRBJ1-1; D gene unclear. The CDR3 has 15 amino acids. Looked up from germline, CDR1 is SGHRS and CDR2 is YFSETQ. The ends were cut back, 0 bases at V and 2 bases at J, with 11 bases in the middle. The CDR3 spells CASSLGRTTNTEAFF. In DNA, the CDR3 is TGCGCCAGCAGCTTGGGTAGGACTACCAACACTGAAGCTTTCTTT.

This chain uses TRBV6-5 with TRBJ1-2, with D unclear. This CDR3 is built from 14 residues. Germline V lookup: CDR1 MNHEY, CDR2 SVGAGI. Trimming removed 0 bases from V and 8 bases from J, with 13 bases in between. CDR3 sequence: CASSYSSRREGYTF. DNA for the CDR3: TGTGCCAGCAGTTACTCGAGTAGGAGGGAAGGCTACACCTTC.

V usage is TRBV18 and J usage is TRBJ1-2, with 7 bases lining up with TRBD1. There are 14 residues in the CDR3. The junction had 5 bases not matched to a gene; V was cut back by 5 bases and J by 2 bases. Germline CDR1 reads KGHSH; CDR2 reads LQKENI. The CDR3 DNA reads as TGTGCCAGCTCATTACAGGGACAGAACTATGGCTACACCTTC. It specifies CASSLQGQNYGYTF.

This chain connects TRBV10-1 to TRBJ1-6; 10 bases agree with TRBD1. V shed 3 bases and J 10 bases; nucleotides not matched to a gene: 9. CDR1 is WNHNN and CDR2 is SYGVQD in the germline V gene (reference sequence). The CDR3 length is 16 residues. This CDR3 is CASSDPGQGKESPLHF. As DNA, the CDR3 is TGCGCCAGCAGTGATCCGGGACAGGGGAAAGAATCACCCCTCCACTTT.

This chain joins TRBV5-1 and TRBJ1-1; TRBD1 is a possible D gene (5 bases). This CDR3 is 15 amino acids long. The V gene lost 3 bases and the J gene lost 1 base, with 13 bases spanning the gap. Germline CDR1 and CDR2: SGHRS and YFSETQ. CDR3 bases: TGCGCCAGCAGCTGGCAGGGTGTACGGAACACTGAAGCTTTCTTT. It specifies CASSWQGVRNTEAFF. Full variable domain (outside the CDR3, taken from reference TRBV5-1 and TRBJ1-1): KAGVTQTPRYLIKTRGQQVTLSCSPISGHRSVSWYQQTPGQGLQFLFEYFSETQRNKGNFPGRFSGRQFSNSRSEMNVSTLELGDSALYLCASSWQGVRNTEAFFGQGTRLTVV.

The rearrangement uses TRBV5-4 and TRBJ2-3; TRBD2 aligns across 13 bases. This CDR3 has 17 amino acids. Germline V gives CDR1 SGHNT, CDR2 YYREEE (reference sequence). V lost 7 bases, J lost 0 bases, and 8 bases stayed unmatched. This chain's CDR3 is CASHRTSGGHSTDTQYF. The CDR3 bases are TGTGCCAGCCACCGGACTAGCGGGGGCCACAGCACAGATACGCAGTATTTT.

V usage is TRBV5-5 and J usage is TRBJ1-1; 9 bases line up with TRBD1. Germline-derived CDR1 and CDR2 are SGHKS and YYEKEE (reference sequence). The V gene end was trimmed by 5 bases and the J gene end by 10 bases; junction bases not matched to a gene: 6. CDR3 length equals 12 residues. CDR3 nucleotide sequence: TGTGCCAGCAGTTTTAGACAGGGGGGAGCTTTCTTT. Translation: CASSFRQGGAFF.

This chain's CDR3 is CASSIVLGGTDTQYF. CDR3 sequence (DNA): TGTGCCAGTAGTATAGTGCTAGGGGGCACAGATACGCAGTATTTT. The rearrangement joins TRBV19 to TRBJ2-3; D may be TRBD1 (5 bases). V was pared by 1 base and J by 1 base, with 9 bases between. Germline V lookup: CDR1 LNHDA, CDR2 SQIVND (reference sequence). The CDR3 covers 15 residues.

The V gene is TRBV2, the J gene TRBJ2-1, with 11 bases aligning to TRBD2. The length of the CDR3 is 15 residues. CDR1 is SNHLY, CDR2 FYNNEI, per germline. V lost 6 bases and J lost 4; bases outside the gene matches: 5. The CDR3 DNA reads as TGTGCCAGCAGACCTACTAGCGGGGGATACAATGAGCAGTTCTTC. It specifies CASRPTSGGYNEQFF.

The chain combines TRBV7-8 with TRBJ2-1; D is perhaps TRBD1 (5 bases). The CDR3 extends over 14 amino acids. V shed 5 bases and J shed 10 bases, with 18 bases lying between them. Germline values: CDR1 SGHVS, CDR2 FQNEAQ. Written as DNA, the CDR3 is TGTGCCAGCAGCGCCCGGGCCGCAGCAGGGGAGCAGTTCTTC. Protein sequence: CASSARAAAGEQFF.

The rearrangement uses TRBV15 and TRBJ1-4; D is possibly TRBD1 (5 bases). Per the germline V gene, CDR1 is LNHNV and CDR2 is YYDKDF (reference sequence). The CDR3 is made up of 15 amino acids. V lost 3 bases, J lost 0 bases, and 8 bases lay in between. The chain's CDR3 is CATSRGQATNEKLFF. The CDR3 nucleotides read TGTGCCACCAGCAGGGGGCAGGCAACTAATGAAAAACTGTTTTTT.

This clone was seen only once. The genes are TRBV5-6 and TRBJ1-5; D ambiguous. The germline CDR1 and CDR2 sequences are SGHDT and YYEEEE. V was pared by 3 bases and J by 1 base, with 14 bases between. The CDR3 consists of 16 residues. The CDR3 region is CASSSLDGSSNQPQHF. DNA of the CDR3: TGTGCCAGCAGCTCCCTGGATGGGTCAAGCAATCAGCCCCAGCATTTT.